This T cell receptor beta chain originates from a study of cytotoxic CD8 clonotypes in ibrutinib-treated CLL. Across the study: Samples yielded averages of 200,000 to 300,000 productive templates and roughly 91,000 productive rearrangements.

The table lists this clone with a few counts. Some clones are missing from TCRdb's copy, which holds only in-frame ones; the method was immunoSEQ multiplex PCR. The table has about 140,000 clones, 70% to 85% seen once. Germline V gives CDR1 MNHEY, CDR2 SMNVEV (reference sequence). This CDR3 is 13 amino acids long. The ends were cut back, 0 bases at V and 10 bases at J, with 10 bases in the middle. This chain uses TRBV27 with TRBJ2-1; the D is unclear. The sample consisted of PBMCs, taken after 12 months of ibrutinib treatment. The TCR was taken from a human donor with chronic lymphocytic leukemia. The CDR3 loop is CASSLSTLGEQFF. The CDR3 coding sequence is TGTGCCAGCAGTTTATCCACCTTGGGGGAGCAGTTCTTC.